This paragraph covers one TCR beta chain sequence. This specimen belongs to a study of control samples from healthy donors and cancer patients. This CDR3 has 15 residues. Germline loops: CDR1 LGHNA, CDR2 YSLEER. V was clipped by 4 bases and J by 3 bases; unmatched bases: 4. Sequencing used immunoSEQ multiplex PCR; TCRdb keeps in-frame clones, though not all of them. The sample yields more than 65,000 clones, about four fifths seen once. This TCR derives from a man aged 45-60 years in good health. The rearrangement uses TRBV4-3 and TRBJ2-1; 9 bases fit TRBD2. Sequenced input: blood. CDR3 DNA: TGCGCCAGCAGCCCGGGACTAGCAGACTACAATGAGCAGTTCTTC. As protein: CASSPGLADYNEQFF.